These 15 T cell receptor beta chains share one sample of origin, sequenced in a study of beta chain features in type 1 diabetes. The study, taken as a whole, reports: Moderately but significantly shorter TCRB CDR3s were found in Type 1 diabetes patients in all four CD4+ subsets.

The whole isolated RNA underwent reverse transcription, so sequencing captured expressed TCRB transcripts. Sequencing was performed with immunoSEQ multiplex PCR; in TCRdb, only in-frame clones are kept and a portion is missing. This sample carries about 700,000 clones, around 15% of them seen once, and the ten largest clones take roughly 0.022%. Antigens of these TCRs are unknown. The specimen was naive CD4+ T cells from blood. The receptors were gathered from a man younger than 30 with type 1 diabetes.

The V call is TRBV27, the J call TRBJ1-2; 7 bases are a match to TRBD1. CDR3 length: 13 residues. V shed 5 bases, J shed 4 bases, and the junction held 4 bases outside the gene matches. CDR1 is MNHEY and CDR2 is SMNVEV in the germline V gene (reference sequence). CDR3 sequence reads: CASSGQAAYGYTF. CDR3 bases: TGTGCCAGCAGTGGACAGGCCGCCTATGGCTACACCTTC.

The chain links TRBV6-5 to TRBJ2-5, with TRBD2 as a possible D gene (7 bases). The ends were cut back, 2 bases at V and 4 bases at J, with 17 bases in the middle. This CDR3 is built from 16 residues. Germline V gene sequence: CDR1 MNHEY, CDR2 SVGAGI. CDR3 coding DNA: TGTGCCAGCAGTTACGCGGGGGTAGGGGGGGCAGAGACCCAGTACTTC. Translation gives CASSYAGVGGAETQYF.

V is TRBV9 and J is TRBJ1-2; D call uncertain. This CDR3 has 14 amino acids. Trimming stripped 0 bases from V and 5 bases from J, with 11 bases between. Per the germline V gene, CDR1 is SGDLS and CDR2 is YYNGEE. The CDR3: CASSVASEGYGYTF. The CDR3 DNA sequence: TGTGCCAGCAGCGTAGCCTCGGAAGGGTATGGCTACACCTTC.

The gene calls are TRBV9 and TRBJ2-7; D is uncertain. The length of the CDR3 is 15 residues. Trimming removed 0 bases at V and 3 bases at J, with 13 bases between. Germline CDR1 and CDR2: SGDLS and YYNGEE. The CDR3 nucleotides read TGTGCCAGCAGCGTAGCTTCTGCGGAGTACTACGAGCAGTACTTC. Translated, it gives CASSVASAEYYEQYF.

This chain uses TRBV11-2 with TRBJ1-3; D gene uncertain. Deletions cut 1 base from V and 0 bases from J, with 16 bases between. Germline CDR1 SGHAT, CDR2 FQNNGV. The CDR3 totals 18 residues. The CDR3 sequence: CASSLVRVERSSGNTIYF. For the CDR3, the DNA is TGTGCCAGCAGCTTAGTCCGTGTAGAAAGAAGCTCTGGAAACACCATATATTTT.

The chain uses TRBV30 and TRBJ1-1, with a tentative D call TRBD1 (5 bases). CDR3 length: 12 amino acids. V lost 0 bases and J lost 6, with 8 bases in between. The V gene's germline CDR1 is GTSNPN and CDR2 SVGIG (reference sequence). For the CDR3, the DNA is TGTGCCTGGAGTGTGGGGGTCCCTGAAGCTTTCTTT. It encodes CAWSVGVPEAFF.

The genes are TRBV30 and TRBJ2-7, with 10 bases that match TRBD1. J lost 0 bases, V lost 1 base, and 3 bases had no gene match. This CDR3 contains 15 residues. Germline V CDR1 and CDR2: GTSNPN, SVGIG (reference sequence). CDR3 sequence (DNA): TGTGCCTGGAGTGCCCGGGACAGGGGCTCCTACGAGCAGTACTTC. Amino acid sequence: CAWSARDRGSYEQYF.

Only a few counts were recorded for this clone. The J gene is TRBJ1-1, the V gene TRBV20-1; 9 bases line up with TRBD1. CDR1 and CDR2 from the germline V gene are DFQATT and SNEGSKA (reference sequence). There are 10 residues in the CDR3. V shed 6 bases and J 12 bases; nucleotides not matched to a gene: 5. The DNA for the CDR3 is TGCAGTGCCATGGACAGGGGAACTTTCTTT. Its translation is CSAMDRGTFF.

This clone was observed a handful of times. The chain carries TRBV28 and TRBJ1-6, with 10 bases matching TRBD1. The ends lost 6 bases at V and 3 bases at J; junction bases unmatched: 2. Per germline, CDR1 MDHEN and CDR2 SYDVKM. The CDR3 sequence is 15 residues long. Here the CDR3 reads CASRGQGSYNSPLHF. CDR3 sequence (DNA): TGTGCCAGCAGGGGACAGGGGAGCTATAATTCACCCCTCCACTTT. Full variable domain (remainder filled in from reference TRBV28 and TRBJ1-6): DVKVTQSSRYLVKRTGEKVFLECVQDMDHENMFWYRQDPGLGLRLIYFSYDVKMKEKGDIPEGYSVSREKKERFSLILESASTNQTSMYLCASRGQGSYNSPLHFGNGTRLTVT.

Comments on this clone: This same CDR3 is encoded by further DNA sequences in the sample. The gene calls are TRBV7-2 and TRBJ1-1; D unclear. The CDR3 runs 13 residues. The germline gives CDR1 SGHTA, CDR2 FQGNSA. Trimming removed 2 bases at V and 0 bases at J, with 4 bases between. CDR3 residues: CASSLRMNTEAFF. The CDR3 bases are TGTGCCAGCAGCTTACGGATGAACACTGAAGCTTTCTTT. The entire variable domain, with the rest obtained from reference TRBV7-2 and TRBJ1-1, is as follows: GAGVSQSPSNKVTEKGKDVELRCDPISGHTALYWYRQSLGQGLEFLIYFQGNSAPDKSGLPSDRFSAERTGGSVSTLTIQRTQQEDSAVYLCASSLRMNTEAFFGQGTRLTVV.

This chain connects TRBV6-5 to TRBJ1-2; TRBD1 aligns across 9 bases. CDR3 length: 15 residues. Germline V lookup: CDR1 MNHEY, CDR2 SVGAGI. With V trimmed by 2 bases and J by 6 bases, 7 bases remained unmatched. In nucleotides, the CDR3 is TGTGCCAGCAGTTACGCGCTAACAGGGGGCAATGGCTACACCTTC. As protein: CASSYALTGGNGYTF.

The CDR3 loop reads CASSPALGSGGYTF. In nucleotides, the CDR3 is TGTGCCAGCAGCCCCGCATTAGGCTCAGGGGGCTACACCTTC. This rearrangement joins TRBV5-6 to TRBJ1-2, with D maybe TRBD1 (5 bases). CDR1 and CDR2 from the germline V gene are SGHDT and YYEEEE. This CDR3 is built from 14 residues. The V gene lost 4 bases and the J gene lost 8 bases, with 18 bases spanning the gap.

This chain joins TRBV19 and TRBJ1-1; TRBD1 is a possible D gene (5 bases). V dropped 6 bases and J dropped 6 bases, with 20 bases sitting between them. Per the germline V gene, CDR1 is LNHDA and CDR2 is SQIVND (reference sequence). This CDR3 spans 15 amino acids. This CDR3 reads CASRFGRGASAEAFF. Here the CDR3 DNA reads TGTGCCAGTAGGTTCGGAAGGGGCGCCTCGGCTGAAGCTTTCTTT. The full variable domain, in which reference TRBV19 and TRBJ1-1 provide the parts outside the CDR3, is DGGITQSPKYLFRKEGQNVTLSCEQNLNHDAMYWYRQDPGQGLRLIYYSQIVNDFQKGDIAEGYSVSREKKESFPLTVTSAQKNPTAFYLCASRFGRGASAEAFFGQGTRLTVV.

This clone was observed a few times. This sequence joins TRBV2 and TRBJ1-6, with TRBD1 matching 8 bases. This CDR3 is 15 amino acids long. V was clipped by 1 base and J by 7 bases; unmatched bases: 3. Germline CDR1 reads SNHLY; CDR2 reads FYNNEI. The CDR3 here is CASSEEGQENSPLHF. CDR3 nucleotides: TGTGCCAGCAGTGAAGAGGGACAGGAAAATTCACCCCTCCACTTT.

In its sample, this clone was seen a few times. The same CDR3 can be traced to other DNA sequences in this sample. V is TRBV11-1 and J is TRBJ2-5; D possibly uses TRBD1 or TRBD2 (5 bases each). From germline, CDR1 is SGHAT and CDR2 FQDESV (reference sequence). V was cut by 1 base and J by 5 bases, with 8 bases left in between. This CDR3 region has 13 residues. CDR3: CASSLGGRETQYF. CDR3 in DNA: TGTGCCAGCAGCTTAGGGGGACGGGAGACCCAGTACTTC. The variable domain in full, with the rest retrieved from reference TRBV11-1 and TRBJ2-5, is EAEVAQSPRYKITEKSQAVAFWCDPISGHATLYWYRQILGQGPELLVQFQDESVVDDSQLPKDRFSAERLKGVDSTLKIQPAELGDSAMYLCASSLGGRETQYFGPGTRLLVL.